The clone carrying this TCR beta chain has just a few counts. The sample originates from a study of T cells in Graves' hyperthyroidism and ophthalmopathy. Study summary: Peripheral blood was taken when the disease was first diagnosed, before any treatment began.

The CDR3 consists of 15 residues. Germline assignment: CDR1 SEHNR and CDR2 FQNEAQ (reference sequence). V shed 5 bases, J shed 4 bases, and the junction held 10 bases outside the gene matches. Calling Graves' hyperthyroidism stable meant ophthalmopathy did not progress within 18 months. Patients aged 18 to 65 had newly diagnosed hyperthyroidism of under 2 months' duration. Diagnostic decisions used clinical symptoms, serum thyroxine and TRAb, thyroid ultrasound and orbital computed tomography. TCR beta CDR3 regions were amplified from RNA transcripts. Initially, a first-round RT-PCR of the TCR CDR3 employed the HTBI primer set. MiXCR, run by TCRdb on the multiplex PCR reads, gives a single entry per CDR3 protein. The table has around 280,000 distinct CDR3 sequences, 12% to 15% seen once.

The receptor comes from a woman in her 40s with Graves' hyperthyroidism. The chain uses TRBV7-9 and TRBJ1-1; TRBD1 matches 7 bases. The sequenced sample consisted of blood. CDR3 amino acids: CASSPKGGGLTEAFF. The CDR3 DNA reads TGTGCCAGCAGCCCTAAAGGAGGGGGCCTCACTGAAGCTTTCTTT.